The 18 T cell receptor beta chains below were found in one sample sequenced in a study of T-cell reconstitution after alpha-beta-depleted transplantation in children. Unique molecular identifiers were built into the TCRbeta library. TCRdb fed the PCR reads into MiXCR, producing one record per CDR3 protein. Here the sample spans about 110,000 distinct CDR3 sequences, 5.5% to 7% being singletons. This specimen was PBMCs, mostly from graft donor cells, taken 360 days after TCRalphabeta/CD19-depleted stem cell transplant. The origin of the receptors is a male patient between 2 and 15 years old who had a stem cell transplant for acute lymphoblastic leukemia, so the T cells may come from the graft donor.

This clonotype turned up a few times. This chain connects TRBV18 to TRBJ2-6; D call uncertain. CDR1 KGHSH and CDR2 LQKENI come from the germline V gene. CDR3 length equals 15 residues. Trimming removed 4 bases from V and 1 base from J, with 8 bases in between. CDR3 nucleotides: TGTGCCAGCTCACTAGGACGGTCTGGGGCCAACGTCCTGACTTTC. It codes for CASSLGRSGANVLTF.

The CDR3 coding sequence is TGTGCCAGCAGCTTAGCCACCATCCCGTACTATGGCTACACCTTC. It translates to CASSLATIPYYGYTF. The rearrangement uses TRBV7-9 and TRBJ1-2; no definite D call. With 0 bases removed from V and 3 bases from J, the gap between germline ends came to 11 bases. Germline values: CDR1 SEHNR, CDR2 FQNEAQ (reference sequence). CDR3 length: 15 amino acids.

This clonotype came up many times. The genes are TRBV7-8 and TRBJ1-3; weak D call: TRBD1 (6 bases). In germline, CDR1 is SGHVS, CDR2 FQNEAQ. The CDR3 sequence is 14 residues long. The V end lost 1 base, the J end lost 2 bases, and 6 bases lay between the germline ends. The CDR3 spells CASSLDRAGNTIYF. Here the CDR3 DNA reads TGTGCCAGCAGCTTAGACAGGGCTGGAAACACCATATATTTT.

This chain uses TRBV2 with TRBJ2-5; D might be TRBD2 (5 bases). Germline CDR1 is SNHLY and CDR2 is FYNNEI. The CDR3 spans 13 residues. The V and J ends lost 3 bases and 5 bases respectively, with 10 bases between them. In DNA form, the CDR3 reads TGTGCCAGCAGTGAGGAGGTTTCCGAGACCCAGTACTTC. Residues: CASSEEVSETQYF.

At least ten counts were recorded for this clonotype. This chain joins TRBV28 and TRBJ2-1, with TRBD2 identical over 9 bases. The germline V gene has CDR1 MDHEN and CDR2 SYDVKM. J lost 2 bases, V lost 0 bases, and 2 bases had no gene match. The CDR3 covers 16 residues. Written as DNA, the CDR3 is TGTGCCAGCAGTTTATGGGCGGGGGGGACCTACAATGAGCAGTTCTTC. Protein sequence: CASSLWAGGTYNEQFF.

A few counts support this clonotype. The CDR3 loop is CSATSGGTNEKLFF. The CDR3 DNA reads TGCAGTGCTACCTCAGGGGGAACTAATGAAAAACTGTTTTTT. The rearrangement uses TRBV20-1 and TRBJ1-4; 7 bases align to TRBD1. Germline V gene lookup returns CDR1 DFQATT and CDR2 SNEGSKA (reference sequence). CDR3 length: 14 amino acids. The V segment lost 4 bases and the J segment 1 base; nucleotides outside the gene matches: 3.

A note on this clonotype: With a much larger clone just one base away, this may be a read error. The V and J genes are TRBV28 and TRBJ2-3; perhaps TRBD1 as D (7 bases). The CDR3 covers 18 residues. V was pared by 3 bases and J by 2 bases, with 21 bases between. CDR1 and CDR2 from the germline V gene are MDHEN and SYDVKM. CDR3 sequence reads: CASSFPHPTGEDTDTQYF. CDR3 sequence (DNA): TGTGCCAGCAGTTTCCCCCACCCAACAGGGGAGGACACAGATACGCAGTATTTT.

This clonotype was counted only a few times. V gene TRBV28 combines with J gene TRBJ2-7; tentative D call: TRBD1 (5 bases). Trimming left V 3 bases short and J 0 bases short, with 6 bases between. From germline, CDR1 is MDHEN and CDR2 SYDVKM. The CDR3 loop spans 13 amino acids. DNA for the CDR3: TGTGCCAGCAGTTTCGACAGCTCCTACGAGCAGTACTTC. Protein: CASSFDSSYEQYF.

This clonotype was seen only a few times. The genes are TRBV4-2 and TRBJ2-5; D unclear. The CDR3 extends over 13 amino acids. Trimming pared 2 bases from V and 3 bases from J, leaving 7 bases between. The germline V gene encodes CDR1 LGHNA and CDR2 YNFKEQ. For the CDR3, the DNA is TGTGCCAGCAGCCAAATCCTAGAAGAGACCCAGTACTTC. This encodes CASSQILEETQYF.

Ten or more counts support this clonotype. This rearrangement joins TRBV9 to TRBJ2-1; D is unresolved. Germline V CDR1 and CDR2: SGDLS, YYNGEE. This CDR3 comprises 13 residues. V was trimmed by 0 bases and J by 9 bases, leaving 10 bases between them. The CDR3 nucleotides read TGTGCCAGCAGCGTAGCGACCCTCGGTGAGCAGTTCTTC. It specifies CASSVATLGEQFF.

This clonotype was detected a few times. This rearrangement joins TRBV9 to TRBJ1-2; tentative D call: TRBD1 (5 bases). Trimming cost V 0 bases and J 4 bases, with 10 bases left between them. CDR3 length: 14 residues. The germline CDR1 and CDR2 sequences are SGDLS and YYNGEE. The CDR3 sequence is CASSVAAGGYGYTF. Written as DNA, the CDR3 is TGTGCCAGCAGCGTAGCCGCCGGGGGCTATGGCTACACCTTC.

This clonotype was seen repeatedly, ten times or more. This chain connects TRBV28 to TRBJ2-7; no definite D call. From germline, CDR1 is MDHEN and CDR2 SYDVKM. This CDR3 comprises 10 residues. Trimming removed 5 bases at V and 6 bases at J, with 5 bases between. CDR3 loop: CASSPLEQYF. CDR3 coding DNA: TGTGCCAGCAGTCCCCTCGAGCAGTACTTC.

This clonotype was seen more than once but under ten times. CDR3 nucleotide sequence: TGTGCCAGCAGTCCCCCCCCCGGGACAACTTTCAATGAGCAGTTCTTC. This codes for CASSPPPGTTFNEQFF. This chain links TRBV11-2 with TRBJ2-1, with D tentatively TRBD1 (6 bases). This CDR3 is 16 amino acids long. Per the germline V gene, CDR1 is SGHAT and CDR2 is FQNNGV. V was cut by 6 bases and J by 6 bases, with 21 bases left in between.

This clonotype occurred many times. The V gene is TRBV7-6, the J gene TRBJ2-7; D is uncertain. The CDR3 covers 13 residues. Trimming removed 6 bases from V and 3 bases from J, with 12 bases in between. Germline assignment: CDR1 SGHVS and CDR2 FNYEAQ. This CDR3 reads CASSSGLSYEQYF. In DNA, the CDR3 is TGTGCCAGCAGTTCGGGCCTTAGCTACGAGCAGTACTTC.

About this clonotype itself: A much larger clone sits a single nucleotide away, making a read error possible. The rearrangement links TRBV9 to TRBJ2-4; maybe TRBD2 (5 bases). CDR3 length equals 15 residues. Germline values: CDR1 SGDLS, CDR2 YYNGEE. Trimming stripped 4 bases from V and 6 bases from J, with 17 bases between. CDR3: CASSPGEFRVNIQYF. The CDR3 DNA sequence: TGTGCCAGCAGCCCCGGGGAGTTCCGCGTAAACATTCAGTACTTC.

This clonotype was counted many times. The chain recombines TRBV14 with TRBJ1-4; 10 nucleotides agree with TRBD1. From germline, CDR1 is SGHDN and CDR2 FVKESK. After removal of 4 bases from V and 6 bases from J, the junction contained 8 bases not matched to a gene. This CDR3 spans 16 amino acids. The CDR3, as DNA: TGTGCCAGCAGCCTATATGGGACAGGGGCTCATGAAAAACTGTTTTTT. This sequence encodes CASSLYGTGAHEKLFF.

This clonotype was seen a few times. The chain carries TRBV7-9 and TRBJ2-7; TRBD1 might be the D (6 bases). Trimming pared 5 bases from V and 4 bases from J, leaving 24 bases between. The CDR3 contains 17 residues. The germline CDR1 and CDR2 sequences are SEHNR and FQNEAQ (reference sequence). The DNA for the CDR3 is TGTGCCAGCAGCCTCCTCAAGCCGGGACATCCAGATTACGAGCAGTACTTC. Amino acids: CASSLLKPGHPDYEQYF.

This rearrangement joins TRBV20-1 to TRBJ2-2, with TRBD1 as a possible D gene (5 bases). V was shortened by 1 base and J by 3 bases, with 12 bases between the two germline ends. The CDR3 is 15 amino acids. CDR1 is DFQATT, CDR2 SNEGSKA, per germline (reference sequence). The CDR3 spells CSARGRQHYTGELFF. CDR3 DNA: TGCAGTGCTAGAGGTAGACAGCATTACACCGGGGAGCTGTTTTTT.